Listed here are 22 T cell receptor beta chains from one sample, sequenced in a study of CD8 T cells in ankylosing spondylitis. Study results and caveats: Within ankylosing spondylitis blood, a TCR beta motif made up of roughly eight highly homologous variants appeared to be characteristic.

These receptors have no known antigen. TCRdb passed the 5' RACE reads through MiXCR, listing each CDR3 protein once. The sample records roughly 450,000 distinct CDR3 sequences, roughly 27% being singletons. Sequenced: blood, either unsorted or a sorted T cell fraction (not recorded which). Every receptor here comes from a male donor with ankylosing spondylitis.

The chain recombines TRBV7-9 with TRBJ2-1; 7 nucleotides line up with TRBD1. From germline, CDR1 is SEHNR and CDR2 FQNEAQ (reference sequence). CDR3 length: 14 amino acids. The V and J ends lost 5 bases and 9 bases, in that order; junction bases with no gene match: 10. The CDR3 spells CASSQGRQGGEQFF. The CDR3 bases are TGTGCCAGCAGCCAAGGACGACAGGGCGGTGAGCAGTTCTTC.

This chain joins TRBV5-6 and TRBJ2-1; D remains ambiguous. V was clipped by 3 bases and J by 5 bases, with 12 bases between them. CDR1 is SGHDT and CDR2 is YYEEEE in the germline V gene. The CDR3 loop spans 14 amino acids. The CDR3 sequence is CASSSPGGHNEQFF. Written as DNA, the CDR3 is TGTGCCAGCAGCTCCCCAGGCGGTCACAATGAGCAGTTCTTC.

The chain has TRBV7-2 and TRBJ2-5; either TRBD1 or TRBD2 may fit D (5 bases each). Between the trimmed V and J ends, which lost 8 bases and 1 base, there was a span of 11 bases. CDR3 length: 13 residues. Germline CDR1 and CDR2: SGHTA and FQGNSA. For the CDR3, the DNA is TGTGCCAGCGGGGGACGGCCCCAAGAGACCCAGTACTTC. This sequence encodes CASGGRPQETQYF.

The chain employs TRBV11-3 and TRBJ2-1, with 8 bases identical to TRBD2. The CDR3 runs 15 residues. The trim removed 6 bases at V and 6 bases at J, leaving 10 bases unmatched. Per the germline V gene, CDR1 is SGHNT and CDR2 is YENEEA. CDR3 sequence: CASSPAGTRGNEQFF. CDR3 DNA sequence: TGTGCCAGCAGTCCCGCCGGGACTAGAGGCAATGAGCAGTTCTTC.

This chain links TRBV18 with TRBJ1-6, with D possibly TRBD1 on 5 matching bases. The CDR3 consists of 16 residues. Deletions cut 5 bases from V and 6 bases from J, with 17 bases between. Germline V gene data show CDR1 as KGHSH and CDR2 as LQKENI. CDR3: CASSSQGLGPNSPLHF. The CDR3 DNA sequence: TGTGCCAGCTCATCGCAGGGCTTAGGACCTAATTCACCCCTCCACTTT.

V usage is TRBV20-1 and J usage is TRBJ2-1; D possibly corresponds to TRBD1 (6 bases). V was trimmed by 5 bases and J by 6 bases, leaving 8 bases between them. The CDR3 consists of 11 residues. Germline loops: CDR1 DFQATT, CDR2 SNEGSKA (reference sequence). The CDR3 DNA is TGCAGTGCTGGGGACACCAATGAGCAGTTCTTC. Translating gives CSAGDTNEQFF.

DNA for the CDR3: TGTGCCATCAGTGACGACCTGGTTGAAGATAACTATGGCTACACCTTC. This sequence encodes CAISDDLVEDNYGYTF. J is TRBJ1-2 and V is TRBV10-3; D call uncertain. From germline, CDR1 is ENHRY and CDR2 SYGVKD. Trimming cost V 3 bases and J 1 base, with 15 bases left between them. This CDR3 is 16 amino acids long.

J is TRBJ2-2 and V is TRBV10-3; D is perhaps TRBD2 (6 bases). This CDR3 contains 13 residues. Between the trimmed V and J ends, which lost 6 bases and 7 bases, there was a span of 12 bases. Looked up from germline, CDR1 is ENHRY and CDR2 is SYGVKD. Written as DNA, the CDR3 is TGTGCCATCAGCCCGCGGGATGACGGGGAGCTGTTTTTT. Amino acid sequence: CAISPRDDGELFF.

This chain's CDR3 is CASSFDRVGGELFF. The DNA of the CDR3 is TGTGCCAGCAGTTTTGACCGGGTCGGCGGGGAGCTGTTTTTT. This chain uses TRBV12-3 or TRBV12-4 with TRBJ2-2; D remains unclear. The CDR3 is 14 residues long. V was trimmed by 3 bases and J by 7 bases, leaving 12 bases between them.

In its sample, this clonotype was seen many times. The chain joins TRBV5-1 to TRBJ2-5; no definite D call. The CDR3 is 13 amino acids. The V gene's germline CDR1 is SGHRS and CDR2 YFSETQ. Trimming pared 0 bases from V and 2 bases from J, leaving 5 bases between. The CDR3 DNA follows: TGCGCCAGCAGCTTGGAAGGGCAAGAGACCCAGTACTTC. It translates to CASSLEGQETQYF.

This rearrangement joins TRBV7-2 to TRBJ1-3; D is unresolved. Trimming left V 6 bases short and J 1 base short, with 10 bases between. The CDR3 has 14 residues. Germline V gene sequence: CDR1 SGHTA, CDR2 FQGNSA. The CDR3 loop reads CASSLNWSGNTIYF. In nucleotides, the CDR3 is TGTGCCAGCAGTCTCAACTGGTCTGGAAACACCATATATTTT.

This clonotype was seen a handful of times. The chain recombines TRBV5-1 with TRBJ2-7; D not resolved. The CDR3 has 12 residues. With 5 bases removed from V and 6 bases from J, the gap between germline ends came to 12 bases. The germline V gene encodes CDR1 SGHRS and CDR2 YFSETQ. For the CDR3, the DNA is TGCGCCAGCAGGGGAACCATCGGCGAGCAGTACGTC. Its translation is CASRGTIGEQYV.

Many counts were recorded for this clonotype. The chain is built from TRBV12-3 or TRBV12-4 and TRBJ1-1; possible D gene TRBD1, 6 bases. The CDR3 is 13 amino acids. V lost 6 bases and J lost 3, with 11 bases in between. The CDR3 reads CASSLQGYTEAFF. The CDR3 region has the DNA TGTGCCAGCAGCTTGCAGGGGTACACTGAAGCTTTCTTT.

This clonotype was counted only a few times. The J gene is TRBJ1-3, the V gene TRBV11-2; no firm D call. CDR1 SGHAT and CDR2 FQNNGV come from the germline V gene. V was clipped by 6 bases and J by 6 bases, with 12 bases between them. The CDR3 is 13 amino acids. The CDR3 sequence: CASRPIGENTIYF. The DNA for the CDR3 is TGTGCCAGCAGACCGATAGGTGAAAACACCATATATTTT.

CDR3 residues: CASRGQDATNEKLFF. The CDR3 DNA reads TGTGCCAGCAGGGGACAGGATGCAACTAATGAAAAACTGTTTTTT. The V gene is TRBV28, the J gene TRBJ1-4; 8 nucleotides match TRBD1. CDR1 is MDHEN and CDR2 is SYDVKM in the germline V gene. The junction had 3 bases not matched to a gene; V was cut back by 6 bases and J by 0 bases. The CDR3 length is 15 residues.

This clonotype was detected once. V usage is TRBV29-1 and J usage is TRBJ1-1; 9 positions agree with TRBD1. The V gene's germline CDR1 is SQVTM and CDR2 ANQGSEA. V shed 7 bases and J 3 bases; nucleotides not matched to a gene: 3. This CDR3 region has 12 residues. CDR3 residues: CSAGDRDTEAFF. CDR3 bases: TGCAGCGCTGGGGACAGGGACACTGAAGCTTTCTTT.

V is TRBV5-1 and J is TRBJ1-1; D remains unclear. The germline V gene has CDR1 SGHRS and CDR2 YFSETQ. This CDR3 has 15 amino acids. Deletions cut 0 bases from V and 3 bases from J, with 12 bases between. CDR3 residues: CASSLEGGAYTEAFF. The CDR3 DNA follows: TGCGCCAGCAGCTTGGAAGGTGGCGCCTACACTGAAGCTTTCTTT.

This clonotype came up a few times. This chain links TRBV10-2 with TRBJ2-3; TRBD2 aligns across 9 bases. CDR1 WSHSY and CDR2 SAAADI come from the germline V gene. This CDR3 contains 12 residues. The V segment lost 3 bases and the J segment 8 bases; nucleotides outside the gene matches: 0. The CDR3 protein is CASSELAGTQYF. In DNA, the CDR3 is TGCGCCAGCAGTGAACTAGCGGGTACGCAGTATTTT.

V and J are TRBV12-3 or TRBV12-4 and TRBJ1-1; D is ambiguous. This CDR3 spans 12 amino acids. The germline V and J ends were trimmed by 7 bases and 1 base, with 7 bases remaining between them. The DNA for the CDR3 is TGTGCCAGCACCTTGGGGAACACTGAAGCTTTCTTT. Protein: CASTLGNTEAFF.

This clonotype has at least ten counts. The chain couples TRBV18 to TRBJ1-2; D call uncertain. Germline lookup yields CDR1 KGHSH and CDR2 LQKENI. Trimming cost V 0 bases and J 5 bases, with 10 bases left between them. The CDR3 is made up of 14 amino acids. CDR3 amino acids: CASSPPAMGYGYTF. The CDR3 bases are TGTGCCAGCTCACCACCCGCAATGGGGTATGGCTACACCTTC.

CDR3 residues: CSAMGSGITDTQYF. DNA of the CDR3: TGCAGTGCTATGGGTAGCGGGATCACAGATACGCAGTATTTT. The chain has TRBV20-1 and TRBJ2-3; 8 positions match TRBD2. This CDR3 comprises 14 residues. Per germline, CDR1 DFQATT and CDR2 SNEGSKA (reference sequence). With V trimmed by 4 bases and J by 2 bases, 5 bases remained unmatched.

This chain links TRBV7-9 with TRBJ1-1; D unresolved. The germline V gene encodes CDR1 SEHNR and CDR2 FQNEAQ (reference sequence). The V and J ends lost 5 bases and 9 bases respectively, with 19 bases between them. This CDR3 region has 14 residues. The CDR3 nucleotides are TGTGCCAGCAGCACACGACCGGACCTCAGGAAAGCTTTCTTT. It codes for CASSTRPDLRKAFF.